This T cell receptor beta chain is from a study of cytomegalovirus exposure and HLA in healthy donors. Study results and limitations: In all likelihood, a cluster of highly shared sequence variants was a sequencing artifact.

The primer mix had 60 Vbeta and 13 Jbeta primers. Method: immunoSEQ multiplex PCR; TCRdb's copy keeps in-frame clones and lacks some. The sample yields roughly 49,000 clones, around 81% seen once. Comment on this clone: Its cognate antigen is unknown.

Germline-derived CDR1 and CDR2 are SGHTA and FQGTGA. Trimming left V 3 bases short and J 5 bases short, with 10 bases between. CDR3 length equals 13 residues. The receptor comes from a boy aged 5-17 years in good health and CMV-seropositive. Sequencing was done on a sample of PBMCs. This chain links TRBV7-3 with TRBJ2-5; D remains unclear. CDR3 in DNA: TGTGCCAGCAGCTTGATGGAGAGGGAGACCCAGTACTTC. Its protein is CASSLMERETQYF.